Below, 31 T cell receptor beta chains from the same sample are listed, as sequenced in a study of T cells in Graves' hyperthyroidism and ophthalmopathy. Researchers took RNA transcripts and amplified the TCR beta CDR3 regions from them. RT-PCR in the first round (using the HTBI primer set) targeted the TCR CDR3. TCRdb redid the calling of the multiplex PCR reads with MiXCR, one entry per CDR3 protein. The sample carries nearly 750,000 distinct CDR3 sequences, just over 35% recorded once. Material for sequencing was blood. The source of these receptors is a woman in her thirties or forties with Graves' hyperthyroidism.

This clonotype has a count of ten or more. The genes are TRBV12-3 or TRBV12-4 and TRBJ1-6; a possible D gene is TRBD1 (5 bases). This CDR3 region has 17 residues. The V end was cut by 5 bases, the J end by 9 bases, with 23 bases between. The CDR3 nucleotides read TGTGCCAGCAGTCCCGGGACGCGCGCTACCGGGGGTTCACCCCTCCACTTT. Translation gives CASSPGTRATGGSPLHF.

The gene calls are TRBV24-1 and TRBJ1-2; D unresolved. Germline V CDR1 and CDR2: KGHDR, SFDVKD. The CDR3 runs to 13 residues. The germline V and J ends were trimmed by 0 bases and 5 bases, with 6 bases remaining between them. The CDR3 region has the DNA TGTGCCACCAGTGATTTGCGGGCGTATGGCTACACCTTC. Its protein is CATSDLRAYGYTF.

V and J are TRBV27 and TRBJ1-2, with D hard to call. Germline V gene data show CDR1 as MNHEY and CDR2 as SMNVEV (reference sequence). The CDR3 has 18 amino acids. V lost 0 bases to trimming and J lost 0 bases, with 17 bases between them. The CDR3 reads CASSLSWQPTPPNYGYTF. The DNA for the CDR3 is TGTGCCAGCAGTTTATCGTGGCAGCCGACACCACCTAACTATGGCTACACCTTC.

The V and J genes are TRBV19 and TRBJ1-1; D is perhaps TRBD1 (5 bases). Germline V lookup: CDR1 LNHDA, CDR2 SQIVND (reference sequence). Trimming took off 8 bases at V and 1 base at J, with 20 bases between the two ends. This CDR3 is 16 amino acids long. The CDR3 loop reads CASLGMGRDWNTEAFF. The CDR3 DNA is TGTGCCAGTCTCGGGATGGGGAGGGACTGGAACACTGAAGCTTTCTTT.

A few counts support this clonotype. The chain carries TRBV4-3 and TRBJ2-5, with 9 bases matching TRBD2. This CDR3 has 16 residues. With 0 bases clipped from V and 7 bases from J, the junction kept 9 bases outside the gene matches. CDR1 and CDR2 (germline): LGHNA, YSLEER. DNA for the CDR3: TGCGCCAGCAGCCAAGATGTTAGCGGGGGTGGAGCGACCCAGTACTTC. This encodes CASSQDVSGGGATQYF.

Concerning this clonotype: This may be a read error, as it is one base from a much larger clone. The rearrangement joins TRBV15 to TRBJ1-2; D remains ambiguous. This CDR3 contains 13 residues. CDR1 is LNHNV, CDR2 YYDKDF, per germline (reference sequence). The CDR3 region has the DNA TGTGCCACCGGCAGAGACACGGACTATGGCTACACCTTC. This translates into CATGRDTDYGYTF.

This chain connects TRBV18 to TRBJ1-6, with D perhaps matching TRBD1 (6 bases). V was cut by 4 bases and J by 7 bases, with 14 bases left in between. CDR1 and CDR2 (germline): KGHSH, LQKENI. The CDR3 is 15 residues long. In DNA, the CDR3 is TGTGCCAGCTCACGACAGGACGGTGGGAATTCACCCCTCCACTTT. Translated: CASSRQDGGNSPLHF.

At least ten counts were recorded for this clonotype. The chain joins TRBV29-1 to TRBJ1-2, with D maybe TRBD1 (5 bases). Trimming pared 4 bases from V and 3 bases from J, leaving 21 bases between. From germline, CDR1 is SQVTM and CDR2 ANQGSEA. CDR3 size: 16 residues. The CDR3 region has the DNA TGCAGCGTTGCGGGGCCGTCCGGACCCTACTACTATGGCTACACCTTC. Translating gives CSVAGPSGPYYYGYTF.

This clonotype was detected ten times or more. The J gene is TRBJ1-2, the V gene TRBV25-1; D perhaps matches TRBD1 (5 bases). CDR1 and CDR2 (germline): MGHDK, SYGVNS. The CDR3 sequence is 14 residues long. Between the trimmed V and J ends, which lost 1 base and 4 bases, there was a span of 10 bases. CDR3 amino acids: CASSESGQFYGYTF. The CDR3 DNA follows: TGTGCCAGCAGTGAATCGGGGCAGTTCTATGGCTACACCTTC.

This clonotype came up a few times. This chain links TRBV29-1 with TRBJ2-3; 10 nucleotides align to TRBD2. Trimming took 8 bases from V and 1 from J; bases not matched to a gene: 6. This CDR3 contains 14 residues. Germline CDR1 and CDR2: SQVTM and ANQGSEA. The CDR3, as DNA: TGCAGCACGGGGACTAGCGTTGGCACAGATACGCAGTATTTT. It yields the protein CSTGTSVGTDTQYF.

This clonotype was detected many times. V and J are TRBV29-1 and TRBJ2-5, with D maybe TRBD1 (6 bases). Germline lookup yields CDR1 SQVTM and CDR2 ANQGSEA. Trimming removed 6 bases from V and 1 base from J, with 15 bases in between. This CDR3 spans 14 amino acids. CDR3 coding DNA: TGCAGCGTCGACTTTACAGGGCTCCAAGAGACCCAGTACTTC. Encoded protein: CSVDFTGLQETQYF. The full variable domain, rest sourced from reference TRBV29-1 and TRBJ2-5, is SAVISQKPSRDICQRGTSLTIQCQVDSQVTMMFWYRQQPGQSLTLIATANQGSEATYESGFVIDKFPISRPNLTFSTLTVSNMSPEDSSIYLCSVDFTGLQETQYFGPGTRLLVL.

Concerning this clonotype: A read error may explain this, as a much larger clone is one base away. The rearrangement links TRBV12-3 or TRBV12-4 to TRBJ1-1; TRBD1 matches at 7 bases. This CDR3 is built from 14 residues. In DNA, the CDR3 is TGTGCCAGCAGTTTTACAGGGGACGGTACTGAAGCTCTCTTT. Its protein is CASSFTGDGTEALF.

This clonotype was recorded at least ten times. V and J are TRBV12-3 or TRBV12-4 and TRBJ1-1; possible D gene TRBD1, 6 bases. Trimming removed 7 bases from V and 1 base from J, with 13 bases in between. The length of the CDR3 is 14 residues. Written as DNA, the CDR3 is TGTGCCAGCACCCCGGGACACCAGAACACTGAAGCTTTCTTT. Translation: CASTPGHQNTEAFF.

In its sample, this clonotype was seen many times. In nucleotides, the CDR3 is TGTGCCAGCATCGCAAACCTATTTCCCTACGAGCAGTACTTC. Protein product: CASIANLFPYEQYF. The V gene is TRBV25-1, the J gene TRBJ2-7; D remains unclear. Trimming took 7 bases from V and 2 from J, leaving 15 bases between them. Germline CDR1 reads MGHDK; CDR2 reads SYGVNS. The CDR3 extends over 14 amino acids.

The genes are TRBV19 and TRBJ1-4; TRBD1 matches at 7 bases. Germline CDR1 LNHDA, CDR2 SQIVND (reference sequence). The CDR3 is 15 residues long. V lost 8 bases and J lost 0; bases outside the gene matches: 6. The CDR3 DNA follows: TGTGCCAGTCAGACAGGGACTGCAACTAATGAAAAACTGTTTTTT. It specifies CASQTGTATNEKLFF.

This rearrangement joins TRBV29-1 to TRBJ1-6, with 8 bases aligning to TRBD1. This CDR3 has 15 residues. Losses at the gene ends were 7 bases for V and 7 bases for J; bases not matched to a gene: 12. CDR1 and CDR2 from the germline V gene are SQVTM and ANQGSEA. The CDR3 nucleotides read TGCAGCGCCCGGGTCACAGGGGGTAGGAATTCACCCCTCCACTTT. Encoded protein: CSARVTGGRNSPLHF.

This clonotype was counted only a few times. The chain links TRBV5-1 to TRBJ1-1; TRBD1 agrees at 8 bases. The trim removed 2 bases at V and 0 bases at J, leaving 6 bases unmatched. The CDR3 length is 16 residues. Germline V gene lookup returns CDR1 SGHRS and CDR2 YFSETQ. CDR3 sequence (DNA): TGCGCCAGCAGCTTAGACCAGGGGGCGATGAACACTGAAGCTTTCTTT. Protein: CASSLDQGAMNTEAFF.

V and J are TRBV4-3 and TRBJ1-2; D uncertain. Trimming shortened V by 0 bases and J by 4 bases, and 15 bases separated the two germline ends. Germline CDR1 and CDR2: LGHNA and YSLEER. There are 16 residues in the CDR3. This chain's CDR3 is CASSQDIGYGIYGYTF. CDR3 bases: TGCGCCAGCAGCCAAGATATAGGGTATGGGATCTATGGCTACACCTTC.

This clonotype was detected a few times. Given a much more abundant clone one base away, this may be a read error. This chain connects TRBV7-8 to TRBJ1-1; D gene uncertain. Germline CDR1 and CDR2: SGHVS and FQNEAQ. There are 14 residues in the CDR3. V lost 3 bases to trimming and J lost 0 bases, with 8 bases between them. CDR3 bases: TGTGCCAGCAGCTTCCAGGCGATGAACACTGAAGCTTTCTTT. Translated, it gives CASSFQAMNTEAFF.

This clonotype was observed a handful of times. The chain has TRBV6-5 and TRBJ2-7; D not resolved. Trimming removed 7 bases at V and 1 base at J, with 11 bases between. Per germline, CDR1 MNHEY and CDR2 SVGAGI. CDR3 length: 13 residues. CDR3 DNA: TGTGCCAGCAATGGTATGACTTCCTACGAGCAGTACTTC. Residues: CASNGMTSYEQYF.

This clonotype was seen only a few times. Here the CDR3 reads CASSLFPPGADEQYF. The CDR3 DNA sequence: TGTGCCAGCAGCTTATTCCCGCCAGGGGCAGACGAGCAGTACTTC. The chain is built from TRBV7-9 and TRBJ2-7; a possible D gene is TRBD1 (6 bases). V was pared by 2 bases and J by 5 bases, with 16 bases between. CDR3 length: 15 residues. The germline V gene has CDR1 SEHNR and CDR2 FQNEAQ (reference sequence). Complete variable domain (other parts from reference TRBV7-9 and TRBJ2-7): DTGVSQNPRHKITKRGQNVTFRCDPISEHNRLYWYRQTLGQGPEFLTYFQNEAQLEKSRLLSDRFSAERPKGSFSTLEIQRTEQGDSAMYLCASSLFPPGADEQYFGPGTRLTVT.

This clonotype was observed at least ten times. This chain connects TRBV10-2 to TRBJ2-5; tentative D call: TRBD1 (5 bases). Germline assignment: CDR1 WSHSY and CDR2 SAAADI. This CDR3 has 14 residues. V was shortened by 10 bases and J by 4 bases, with 19 bases between the two germline ends. CDR3 region: CATTQGSGVETQYF. The CDR3 bases are TGCGCCACCACGCAGGGCTCAGGAGTAGAGACCCAGTACTTC.

J is TRBJ2-1 and V is TRBV10-1; D not certain. This CDR3 spans 12 amino acids. Germline V CDR1 and CDR2: WNHNN, SYGVQD (reference sequence). V gave up 4 bases and J gave up 8 bases, with 9 bases separating them. Here the CDR3 DNA reads TGCGCCAGCAGTGGGGAAGATTATGAGCAGTTCTTC. Encoded protein: CASSGEDYEQFF.

Remarks on this clonotype: One end of the junction varies from germline; a read error may be responsible. The gene calls are TRBV4-1 and TRBJ2-5; D not certain. Germline lookup yields CDR1 MGHRA and CDR2 YSYEKL. The CDR3 loop spans 14 amino acids. The CDR3 nucleotides are TGCGCCAGCAGCCAAGTAAGGACCGCTCCTACACCGCACTTC. Protein sequence: CASSQVRTAPTPHF.

The chain joins TRBV7-2 to TRBJ1-2, with a possible D match to TRBD1 (5 bases). The CDR3 covers 15 residues. CDR1 and CDR2 (germline): SGHTA, FQGNSA. Trimming shortened V by 5 bases and J by 1 base, and 14 bases separated the two germline ends. For the CDR3, the DNA is TGTGCCAGCAGCCCGCCCATGGGACGTAACTATGGCTACACCTTC. Translation gives CASSPPMGRNYGYTF.

The chain employs TRBV24-1 and TRBJ2-5, with D perhaps matching TRBD1 or TRBD2 (5 bases each). Deletions cut 5 bases from V and 3 bases from J, with 9 bases between. The V gene's germline CDR1 is KGHDR and CDR2 SFDVKD. The CDR3 has 13 residues. This CDR3 is CATSGGFKETQYF. CDR3 nucleotides: TGTGCCACCAGTGGGGGGTTTAAAGAGACCCAGTACTTC.

This chain connects TRBV24-1 to TRBJ2-7; possibly TRBD1 for D (5 bases). CDR3 length equals 12 residues. The germline gives CDR1 KGHDR, CDR2 SFDVKD. Between the trimmed V and J ends, which lost 12 bases and 1 base, there was a span of 12 bases. The CDR3 sequence: CAVSGSSYEQYF. CDR3 nucleotide sequence: TGTGCCGTATCAGGGTCGTCCTACGAGCAGTACTTC.

The chain couples TRBV29-1 to TRBJ1-2, with TRBD1 matching over 11 bases. Germline assignment: CDR1 SQVTM and CDR2 ANQGSEA. J gave up 8 bases and V 1 base, and 3 bases lay outside the gene matches. This CDR3 has 13 amino acids. CDR3 residues: CSVEGTGGWGYTF. In nucleotides, the CDR3 is TGCAGCGTTGAAGGGACAGGGGGCTGGGGCTACACCTTC.

A remark on this clonotype: A much more abundant neighbour one base away suggests this may be a read error. CDR3 coding DNA: TGTGCCAGCAGGGGGATGGGGGGCACCATGGCCGGCTACACCTTC. Its protein product is CASRGMGGTMAGYTF. V usage is TRBV2 and J usage is TRBJ1-2; weak D call: TRBD1 (6 bases). The V end lost 6 bases, the J end lost 8 bases, and 22 bases lay between the germline ends. Looked up from germline, CDR1 is SNHLY and CDR2 is FYNNEI. CDR3 length equals 15 residues.

The chain has TRBV5-1 and TRBJ1-2; TRBD1 agrees at 7 bases. The CDR3 length is 13 residues. Germline V gene sequence: CDR1 SGHRS, CDR2 YFSETQ. The trim removed 4 bases at V and 8 bases at J, leaving 8 bases unmatched. This CDR3 is CASSLGQAFGYTF. The CDR3 DNA reads TGCGCCAGCAGCCTAGGACAGGCCTTCGGCTACACCTTC.

For the CDR3, the DNA is TGTGCCAGCACCCGAGAGAGGGGGACTGAATCACCCCTCCACTTT. Its translation is CASTRERGTESPLHF. The rearrangement uses TRBV5-6 and TRBJ1-6; D is perhaps TRBD1 (6 bases). From germline, CDR1 is SGHDT and CDR2 YYEEEE. CDR3 size: 15 residues. V dropped 6 bases and J dropped 10 bases, with 20 bases sitting between them. The full variable domain, with the rest looked up from reference TRBV5-6 and TRBJ1-6, is DAGVTQSPTHLIKTRGQQVTLRCSPKSGHDTVSWYQQALGQGPQFIFQYYEEEERQRGNFPDRFSGHQFPNYSSELNVNALLLGDSALYLCASTRERGTESPLHFGNGTRLTVT.